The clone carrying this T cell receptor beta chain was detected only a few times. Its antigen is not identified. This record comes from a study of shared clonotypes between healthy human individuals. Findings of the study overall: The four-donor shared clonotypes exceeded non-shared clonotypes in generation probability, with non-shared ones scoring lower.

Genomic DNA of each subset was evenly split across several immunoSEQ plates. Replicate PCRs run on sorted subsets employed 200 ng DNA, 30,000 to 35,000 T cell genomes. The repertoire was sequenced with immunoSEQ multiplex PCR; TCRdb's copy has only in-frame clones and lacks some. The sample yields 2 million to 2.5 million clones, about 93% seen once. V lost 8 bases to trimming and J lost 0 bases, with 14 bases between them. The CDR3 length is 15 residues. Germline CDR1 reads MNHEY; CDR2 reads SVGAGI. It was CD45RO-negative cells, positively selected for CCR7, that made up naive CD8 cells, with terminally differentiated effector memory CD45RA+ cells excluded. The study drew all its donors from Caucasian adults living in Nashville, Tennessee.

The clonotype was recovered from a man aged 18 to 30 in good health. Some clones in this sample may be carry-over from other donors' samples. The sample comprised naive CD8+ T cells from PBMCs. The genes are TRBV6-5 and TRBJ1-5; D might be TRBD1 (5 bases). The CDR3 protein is CASGAGLYSNQPQHF. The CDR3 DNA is TGTGCCAGCGGGGCCGGGCTGTATAGCAATCAGCCCCAGCATTTT.